One and the same sample provided the 12 T cell receptor beta chains below, sequenced in a study of cytotoxic CD8 clonotypes in ibrutinib-treated CLL. Using immunoSEQ multiplex PCR, the repertoire was profiled, and TCRdb retains in-frame clones only, with some absent. Of 300,000 to 400,000 clones detected, about 64% appear once; the ten largest clones hold about 5.9%. The sequences come from PBMCs, collected after 36 months of ibrutinib treatment. These receptors originate from a human donor with chronic lymphocytic leukemia.

This clone has a handful of counts. The rearrangement uses TRBV5-1 and TRBJ1-1; D uncertain. The CDR3 sequence is 12 residues long. The germline V gene encodes CDR1 SGHRS and CDR2 YFSETQ. Trimming left V 5 bases short and J 2 bases short, with 7 bases between. The DNA of the CDR3 is TGCGCCAGCAGGAAGGATAACACTGAAGCTTTCTTT. Translated: CASRKDNTEAFF.

The V call is TRBV10-3, the J call TRBJ1-2; weak D call: TRBD1 (5 bases). Germline values: CDR1 ENHRY, CDR2 SYGVKD. The CDR3 is 13 residues long. Trimming removed 0 bases at V and 7 bases at J, with 9 bases between. The CDR3 region is CAISESQGSGYTF. The CDR3 DNA follows: TGTGCCATCAGTGAGTCTCAGGGAAGTGGCTACACCTTC.

The rearrangement joins TRBV6-5 to TRBJ2-1; D unclear. Germline V gene sequence: CDR1 MNHEY, CDR2 SVGAGI. The CDR3 has 15 amino acids. Trimming shortened V by 6 bases and J by 0 bases, and 12 bases separated the two germline ends. The DNA for the CDR3 is TGTGCCAGCAGAATACACCTGAGCTCCTACAATGAGCAGTTCTTC. Its translation is CASRIHLSSYNEQFF.

This sequence joins TRBV4-1 and TRBJ1-1; 7 nucleotides match TRBD1. The CDR3 runs 14 residues. V gave up 4 bases and J gave up 1 base; unmatched junction bases: 3. In germline, CDR1 is MGHRA, CDR2 YSYEKL. The chain's CDR3 is CASSRWTGNTEAFF. CDR3 in DNA: TGCGCCAGCAGCCGATGGACAGGGAACACTGAAGCTTTCTTT.

The chain has TRBV27 and TRBJ2-1, with 9 nucleotides matching TRBD2. The CDR3 is 14 amino acids. Germline V gives CDR1 MNHEY, CDR2 SMNVEV (reference sequence). Germline trimming cut 3 bases from V and 9 bases from J; bases unmatched to any gene: 6. The CDR3 protein is CASSFGTSIIEQFF. CDR3 nucleotides: TGTGCCAGCAGTTTCGGGACTAGCATTATTGAGCAGTTCTTC.

The chain carries TRBV4-3 and TRBJ2-7; no firm D call. V lost 2 bases and J lost 2, with 13 bases in between. CDR3 length equals 15 residues. The germline V gene has CDR1 LGHNA and CDR2 YSLEER. Here the CDR3 DNA reads TGCGCCAGCAGCCAAACCCCCGGCTTAGCCTACGAGCAGTACTTC. Translation gives CASSQTPGLAYEQYF.

The rearrangement joins TRBV6-5 to TRBJ2-5; a weak D match, TRBD1 (6 bases). CDR1 MNHEY and CDR2 SVGAGI come from the germline V gene. The CDR3 loop spans 14 amino acids. V was shortened by 0 bases and J by 5 bases, with 10 bases between the two germline ends. CDR3 sequence (DNA): TGTGCCAGCAGTTACTCGGCCAGGGGTGAGACCCAGTACTTC. Protein: CASSYSARGETQYF.

The rearrangement uses TRBV25-1 and TRBJ2-1; 12 bases map to TRBD2. This CDR3 spans 14 amino acids. With 5 bases clipped from V and 8 bases from J, the junction kept 4 bases outside the gene matches. Germline assignment: CDR1 MGHDK and CDR2 SYGVNS. In DNA, the CDR3 is TGTGCCAGCAGTTGGACTAGCGGGATAGATGAGCAGTTCTTC. Its translation: CASSWTSGIDEQFF.

The chain uses TRBV10-3 and TRBJ2-5; D gene unclear. Trimming pared 6 bases from V and 0 bases from J, leaving 8 bases between. The CDR3 loop spans 13 amino acids. Germline-derived CDR1 and CDR2 are ENHRY and SYGVKD. DNA for the CDR3: TGTGCCATCAGCTGGACGGACCAAGAGACCCAGTACTTC. Amino acid sequence: CAISWTDQETQYF.

The V gene is TRBV29-1, the J gene TRBJ2-7; 10 nucleotides line up with TRBD1. The CDR3 loop spans 15 amino acids. Unmatched junction bases numbered 8, after V lost 4 bases and J lost 2 bases. Germline assignment: CDR1 SQVTM and CDR2 ANQGSEA. The CDR3: CSVVSDRGRPYEQYF. CDR3 coding DNA: TGCAGCGTTGTCAGTGACAGGGGGCGTCCCTACGAGCAGTACTTC.

This clone came up once. CDR3 sequence: CASSLKAGEGGELFF. DNA of the CDR3: TGTGCCAGCAGCTTGAAGGCAGGGGAAGGCGGGGAGCTGTTTTTT. This sequence joins TRBV5-4 and TRBJ2-2, with D tentatively TRBD1 (6 bases). V lost 1 base and J 7 bases, leaving 14 bases between the germline ends. The CDR3 contains 15 residues. Looked up from germline, CDR1 is SGHNT and CDR2 is YYREEE (reference sequence).

The V and J genes are TRBV7-8 and TRBJ1-1; no reliable D call. V lost 4 bases and J lost 1, with 10 bases in between. Germline values: CDR1 SGHVS, CDR2 FQNEAQ. The CDR3 consists of 14 residues. The CDR3 DNA follows: TGTGCCAGCAGCTCTAGGACGGAGAACACTGAAGCTTTCTTT. This translates into CASSSRTENTEAFF.